This passage covers 17 T cell receptor beta chains from one sample sequenced in a study of Tregs in tolerant kidney transplant recipients. Profiling relied on immunoSEQ multiplex PCR, and the TCRdb table lists in-frame clones only, not all of them. The sample carries about 18,000 clones, 82% recorded once. Material: Tregs from blood. The receptor set was obtained from a human donor in good health.

This clone was found a few times. The gene calls are TRBV18 and TRBJ1-1; no clear D gene. This CDR3 is built from 14 residues. Trimming cost V 2 bases and J 0 bases, with 7 bases left between them. The germline V gene encodes CDR1 KGHSH and CDR2 LQKENI. CDR3 sequence (DNA): TGTGCCAGCTCACCAAAACACATGAACACTGAAGCTTTCTTT. Its protein is CASSPKHMNTEAFF.

The rearrangement links TRBV7-2 to TRBJ2-2; weak D call: TRBD2 (6 bases). Germline V gives CDR1 SGHTA, CDR2 FQGNSA. Trimming left V 0 bases short and J 5 bases short, with 7 bases between. The CDR3 runs 14 residues. In DNA, the CDR3 is TGTGCCAGCAGCTTAGCGGGGGGAACCGGGGAGCTGTTTTTT. This translates into CASSLAGGTGELFF. Full variable domain (remainder filled in from reference TRBV7-2 and TRBJ2-2): GAGVSQSPSNKVTEKGKDVELRCDPISGHTALYWYRQSLGQGLEFLIYFQGNSAPDKSGLPSDRFSAERTGGSVSTLTIQRTQQEDSAVYLCASSLAGGTGELFFGEGSRLTVL.

V and J are TRBV2 and TRBJ2-2; TRBD2 aligns across 11 bases. Trimming at V came to 4 bases and at J to 1 base, leaving 11 bases not matched to a gene. Germline assignment: CDR1 SNHLY and CDR2 FYNNEI. The CDR3 contains 19 residues. The CDR3 is CASSGQLPTSGGNTGELFF. Written as DNA, the CDR3 is TGTGCCAGCAGTGGCCAACTACCTACTAGCGGGGGGAACACCGGGGAGCTGTTTTTT. Using reference TRBV2 and TRBJ2-2 for the parts outside the CDR3, the full variable domain is EPEVTQTPSHQVTQMGQEVILRCVPISNHLYFYWYRQILGQKVEFLVSFYNNEISEKSEIFDDQFSVERPDGSNFTLKIRSTKLEDSAMYFCASSGQLPTSGGNTGELFFGEGSRLTVL.

This clone was seen a single time. The CDR3 is CASSVAGGLNEKLFF. The CDR3 nucleotides are TGTGCCAGCAGCGTAGCTGGGGGTCTTAATGAAAAACTGTTTTTT. The genes are TRBV9 and TRBJ1-4, with a weak D call TRBD1 (5 bases). The V gene lost 0 bases and the J gene lost 4 bases, with 10 bases spanning the gap. The CDR3 loop spans 15 amino acids. The germline V gene has CDR1 SGDLS and CDR2 YYNGEE. Based on the CDR3 plus reference TRBV9 and TRBJ1-4, the full variable domain is DSGVTQTPKHLITATGQRVTLRCSPRSGDLSVYWYQQSLDQGLQFLIQYYNGEERAKGNILERFSAQQFPDLHSELNLSSLELGDSALYFCASSVAGGLNEKLFFGSGTQLSVL.

The chain combines TRBV19 with TRBJ1-1; tentatively, D is TRBD1 (5 bases). Germline CDR1 LNHDA, CDR2 SQIVND (reference sequence). The CDR3 sequence is 13 residues long. CDR3 nucleotide sequence: TGTGCTTCGAGGGCACGGGGGTCCACTGAAGCTTTCTTT. Amino acids: CASRARGSTEAFF.

CDR3 sequence: CASSSKDVTDTQYF. The CDR3 DNA reads TGTGCCAGCAGCTCCAAAGACGTCACAGATACGCAGTATTTT. The V and J genes are TRBV21-1 and TRBJ2-3. TRBV21-1 is marked as a pseudogene. The CDR3 consists of 14 residues.

The chain combines TRBV7-2 with TRBJ1-2, with 7 nucleotides matching TRBD1. The CDR3 is 15 amino acids. The V gene end was trimmed by 5 bases and the J gene end by 1 base; junction bases not matched to a gene: 7. Per germline, CDR1 SGHTA and CDR2 FQGNSA. The CDR3 protein is CASSPQGGLNYGYTF. CDR3 coding DNA: TGTGCCAGCAGCCCCCAGGGGGGACTTAACTATGGCTACACCTTC.

The chain links TRBV5-1 to TRBJ2-7; no definite D call. The germline CDR1 and CDR2 sequences are SGHRS and YFSETQ. The CDR3 is made up of 13 amino acids. Trimming stripped 4 bases from V and 7 bases from J, with 15 bases between. The CDR3: CASSPLGLREQYF. The CDR3 DNA reads TGCGCCAGCAGCCCACTGGGATTGAGGGAGCAGTACTTC.

This chain connects TRBV5-1 to TRBJ2-7; D gene ambiguous. This CDR3 is built from 13 residues. Trimming took 4 bases from V and 2 from J, leaving 10 bases between them. Germline lookup yields CDR1 SGHRS and CDR2 YFSETQ. The CDR3 coding sequence is TGCGCCAGCAGCCAGCAAGTTCCCTACGAGCAGTACTTC. It specifies CASSQQVPYEQYF.

The chain joins TRBV19 to TRBJ2-7; perhaps TRBD1 as D (5 bases). Germline lookup yields CDR1 LNHDA and CDR2 SQIVND (reference sequence). Trimming stripped 2 bases from V and 3 bases from J, with 14 bases between. The CDR3 has 15 amino acids. In DNA form, the CDR3 reads TGTGCCAGTAGTATAACTGGGCAGGGCCTCTACGAGCAGTACTTC. Translating it yields CASSITGQGLYEQYF.

J is TRBJ1-3 and V is TRBV19, with D hard to call. This CDR3 has 15 residues. Germline CDR1 reads LNHDA; CDR2 reads SQIVND (reference sequence). Deletions cut 3 bases from V and 1 base from J, with 10 bases between. The CDR3 region has the DNA TGTGCCAGTAGTATGTTACTTTGGTCTGGAAACACCATATATTTT. This translates into CASSMLLWSGNTIYF.

The genes are TRBV19 and TRBJ1-4; 7 bases fit TRBD1. The CDR3 totals 16 residues. Germline lookup yields CDR1 LNHDA and CDR2 SQIVND (reference sequence). V lost 5 bases and J lost 5; bases outside the gene matches: 11. CDR3 region: CASSPGRDRKNEKLFF. In nucleotides, the CDR3 is TGTGCCAGTAGTCCGGGCCGGGACAGAAAAAATGAAAAACTGTTTTTT.

This clone was detected a few times. The rearrangement links TRBV5-5 to TRBJ1-1; 10 bases align to TRBD1. The CDR3 contains 18 residues. The ends lost 3 bases at V and 1 base at J; junction bases unmatched: 12. Germline CDR1 is SGHKS and CDR2 is YYEKEE (reference sequence). The CDR3 bases are TGTGCCAGCAGCTCTTCCCTCGGGACAGGGGCTAGGAACACTGAAGCTTTCTTT. Translation: CASSSSLGTGARNTEAFF.

The rearrangement links TRBV7-3 to TRBJ2-6; weak D call: TRBD1 (5 bases). The CDR3 contains 17 residues. From germline, CDR1 is SGHTA and CDR2 FQGTGA. V lost 5 bases and J 0 bases, leaving 14 bases between the germline ends. DNA for the CDR3: TGTGCCAGCAGCCCCCCCACAGGCTCCTCTGGGGCCAACGTCCTGACTTTC. Translating gives CASSPPTGSSGANVLTF.

Details on this clone: A junction boundary mismatches the germline segment, possibly from a read error. The sample contains more than one DNA sequence encoding this CDR3. The chain has TRBV7-2 and TRBJ1-5; the D is unclear. This CDR3 is 12 amino acids long. Per germline, CDR1 SGHTA and CDR2 FQGNSA. DNA of the CDR3: TGTGCTAGCAGCTTCAACAATCAGCCCCAGCATTTT. It codes for CASSFNNQPQHF. Variable domain in full (rest from reference TRBV7-2 and TRBJ1-5): GAGVSQSPSNKVTEKGKDVELRCDPISGHTALYWYRQSLGQGLEFLIYFQGNSAPDKSGLPSDRFSAERTGGSVSTLTIQRTQQEDSAVYLCASSFNNQPQHFGDGTRLSIL.

This clone has only a few counts. V gene TRBV7-3 combines with J gene TRBJ2-7; no reliable D call. The CDR3 runs 17 residues. Germline loops: CDR1 SGHTA, CDR2 FQGTGA. Deletions cut 1 base from V and 2 bases from J, with 18 bases between. The CDR3 is CASSLSHSLGFPYEQYF. The CDR3 DNA sequence: TGTGCCAGCAGCTTAAGTCATTCCCTGGGCTTCCCCTACGAGCAGTACTTC.

This clone showed up just a few times. This chain uses TRBV27 with TRBJ1-5, with a possible D match to TRBD1 (6 bases). CDR1 is MNHEY and CDR2 is SMNVEV in the germline V gene (reference sequence). V dropped 3 bases and J dropped 6 bases, with 18 bases sitting between them. This CDR3 has 16 residues. The CDR3: CASSFRGPGYGQPQHF. For the CDR3, the DNA is TGTGCCAGCAGTTTCAGGGGCCCCGGGTATGGTCAGCCCCAGCATTTT.